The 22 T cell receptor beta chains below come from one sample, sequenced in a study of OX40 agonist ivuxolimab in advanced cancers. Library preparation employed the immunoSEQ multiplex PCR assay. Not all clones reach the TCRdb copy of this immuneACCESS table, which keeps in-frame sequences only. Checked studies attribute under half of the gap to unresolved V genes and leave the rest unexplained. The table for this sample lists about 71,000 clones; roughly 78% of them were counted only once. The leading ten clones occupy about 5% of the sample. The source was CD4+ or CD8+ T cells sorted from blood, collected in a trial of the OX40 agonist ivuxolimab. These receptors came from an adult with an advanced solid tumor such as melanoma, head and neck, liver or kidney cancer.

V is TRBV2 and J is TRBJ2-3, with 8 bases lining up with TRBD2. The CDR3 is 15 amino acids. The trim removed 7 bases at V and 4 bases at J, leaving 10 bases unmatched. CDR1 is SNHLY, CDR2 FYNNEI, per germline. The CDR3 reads CASTFQRGRSDTQYF. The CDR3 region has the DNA TGTGCCAGCACCTTTCAGCGGGGGAGGTCAGATACGCAGTATTTT. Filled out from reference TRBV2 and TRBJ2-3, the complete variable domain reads EPEVTQTPSHQVTQMGQEVILRCVPISNHLYFYWYRQILGQKVEFLVSFYNNEISEKSEIFDDQFSVERPDGSNFTLKIRSTKLEDSAMYFCASTFQRGRSDTQYFGPGTRLTVL.

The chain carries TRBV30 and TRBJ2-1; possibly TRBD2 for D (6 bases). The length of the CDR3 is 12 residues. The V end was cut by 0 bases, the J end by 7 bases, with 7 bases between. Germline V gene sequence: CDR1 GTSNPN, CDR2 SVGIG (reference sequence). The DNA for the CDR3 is TGTGCCTGGAGTGTACGGGGGAATGAGCAGTTCTTC. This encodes CAWSVRGNEQFF.

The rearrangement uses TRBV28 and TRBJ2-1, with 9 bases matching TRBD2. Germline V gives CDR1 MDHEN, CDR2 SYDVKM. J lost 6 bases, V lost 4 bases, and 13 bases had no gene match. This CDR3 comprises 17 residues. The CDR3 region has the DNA TGTGCCAGCAGTTCGACTAGCGGCCTAAGGGAAGGCAATGAGCAGTTCTTC. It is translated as CASSSTSGLREGNEQFF.

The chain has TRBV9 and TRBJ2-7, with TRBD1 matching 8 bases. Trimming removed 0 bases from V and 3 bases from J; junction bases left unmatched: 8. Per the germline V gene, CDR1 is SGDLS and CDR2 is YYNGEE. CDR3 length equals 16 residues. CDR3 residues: CASSVATGQDVYEQYF. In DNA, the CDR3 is TGTGCCAGCAGCGTAGCTACGGGACAGGATGTCTACGAGCAGTACTTC. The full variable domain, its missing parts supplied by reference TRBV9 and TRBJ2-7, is DSGVTQTPKHLITATGQRVTLRCSPRSGDLSVYWYQQSLDQGLQFLIQYYNGEERAKGNILERFSAQQFPDLHSELNLSSLELGDSALYFCASSVATGQDVYEQYFGPGTRLTVT.

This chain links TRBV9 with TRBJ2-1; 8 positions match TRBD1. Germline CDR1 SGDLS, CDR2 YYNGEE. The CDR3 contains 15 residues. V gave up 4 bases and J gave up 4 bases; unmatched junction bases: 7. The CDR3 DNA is TGTGCCAGCAGCCCTGGACAGGGAGCGTACAATGAGCAGTTCTTC. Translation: CASSPGQGAYNEQFF.

CDR3 coding DNA: TGTGCCAGCAGCTTAGGGCCATCATCCTACGAGCAGTACTTC. Protein product: CASSLGPSSYEQYF. The rearrangement joins TRBV11-3 to TRBJ2-7; D is uncertain. This CDR3 comprises 14 residues. Germline V CDR1 and CDR2: SGHNT, YENEEA. The V and J ends lost 1 base and 1 base respectively, with 8 bases between them.

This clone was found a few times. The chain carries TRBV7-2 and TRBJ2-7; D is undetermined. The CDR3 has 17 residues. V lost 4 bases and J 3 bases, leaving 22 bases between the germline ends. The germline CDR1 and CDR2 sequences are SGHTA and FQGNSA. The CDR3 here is CASSSFPRGARNYEQYF. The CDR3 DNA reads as TGTGCCAGCAGCTCCTTCCCGAGAGGAGCGAGGAACTACGAGCAGTACTTC.

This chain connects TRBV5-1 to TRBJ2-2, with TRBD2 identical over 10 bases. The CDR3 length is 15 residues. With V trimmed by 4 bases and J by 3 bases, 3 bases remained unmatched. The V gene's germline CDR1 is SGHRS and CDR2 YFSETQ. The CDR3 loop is CASSLLAGDTGELFF. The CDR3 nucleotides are TGCGCCAGCAGCCTGCTAGCGGGGGACACCGGGGAGCTGTTTTTT.

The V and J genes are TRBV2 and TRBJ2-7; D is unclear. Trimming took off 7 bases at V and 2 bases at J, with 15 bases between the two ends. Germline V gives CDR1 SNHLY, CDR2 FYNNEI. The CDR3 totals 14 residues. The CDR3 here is CASILDRVAYEQYF. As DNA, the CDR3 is TGTGCCAGCATTCTGGACCGCGTGGCCTACGAGCAGTACTTC.

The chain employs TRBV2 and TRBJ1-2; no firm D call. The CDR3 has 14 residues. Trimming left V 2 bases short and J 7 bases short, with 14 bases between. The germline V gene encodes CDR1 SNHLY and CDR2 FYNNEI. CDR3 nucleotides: TGTGCCAGCAGTGAACTGATGGGGAGAGGTGGCTACACCTTC. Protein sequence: CASSELMGRGGYTF. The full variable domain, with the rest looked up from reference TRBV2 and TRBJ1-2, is EPEVTQTPSHQVTQMGQEVILRCVPISNHLYFYWYRQILGQKVEFLVSFYNNEISEKSEIFDDQFSVERPDGSNFTLKIRSTKLEDSAMYFCASSELMGRGGYTFGSGTRLTVV.

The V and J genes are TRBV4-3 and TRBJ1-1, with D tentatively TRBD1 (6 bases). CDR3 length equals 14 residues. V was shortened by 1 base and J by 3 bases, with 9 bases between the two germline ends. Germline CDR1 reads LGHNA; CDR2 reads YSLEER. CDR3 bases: TGCGCCAGCAGCCAAGGGGACACGGACACTGAAGCTTTCTTT. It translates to CASSQGDTDTEAFF.

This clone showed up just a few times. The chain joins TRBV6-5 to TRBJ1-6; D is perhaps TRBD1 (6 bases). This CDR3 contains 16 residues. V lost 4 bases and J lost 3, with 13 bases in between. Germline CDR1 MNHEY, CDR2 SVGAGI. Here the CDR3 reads CASSLGGAHYNSPLHF. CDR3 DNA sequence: TGTGCCAGCAGTTTAGGGGGGGCGCACTATAATTCACCCCTCCACTTT.

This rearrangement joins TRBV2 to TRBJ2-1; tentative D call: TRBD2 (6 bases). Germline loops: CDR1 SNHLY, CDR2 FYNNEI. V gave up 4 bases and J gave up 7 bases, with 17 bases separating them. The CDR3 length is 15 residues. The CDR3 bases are TGTGCCAGCAGTGTTGGAGGGACCCAGAGGAATGAGCAGTTCTTC. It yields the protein CASSVGGTQRNEQFF.

This CDR3 is CASSLSGTPNQPQHF. CDR3 coding DNA: TGTGCCAGCAGCCTCAGCGGGACACCCAATCAGCCCCAGCATTTT. The chain employs TRBV7-2 and TRBJ1-5, with a tentative D call TRBD1 (6 bases). CDR1 SGHTA and CDR2 FQGNSA come from the germline V gene. Trimming removed 5 bases at V and 3 bases at J, with 14 bases between. The CDR3 runs 15 residues.

The CDR3 protein is CASSHRTGLANEKLFF. In DNA, the CDR3 is TGTGCCAGCAGCCATAGAACAGGGCTTGCTAATGAAAAACTGTTTTTT. The chain couples TRBV14 to TRBJ1-4; D is perhaps TRBD1 (6 bases). CDR3 length: 16 residues. V lost 3 bases, J lost 3 bases, and 14 bases lay in between. In germline, CDR1 is SGHDN, CDR2 FVKESK. The variable domain in full, with the rest retrieved from reference TRBV14 and TRBJ1-4, is EAGVTQFPSHSVIEKGQTVTLRCDPISGHDNLYWYRRVMGKEIKFLLHFVKESKQDESGMPNNRFLAERTGGTYSTLKVQPAELEDSGVYFCASSHRTGLANEKLFFGSGTQLSVL.

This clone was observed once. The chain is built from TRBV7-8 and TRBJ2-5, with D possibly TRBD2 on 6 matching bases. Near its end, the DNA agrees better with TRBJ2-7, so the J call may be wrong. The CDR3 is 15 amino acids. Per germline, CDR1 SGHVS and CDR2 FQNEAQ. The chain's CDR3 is CASSLAGGGSYEQYF. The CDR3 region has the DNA TGTGCCAGCAGCTTAGCGGGAGGAGGTAGCTACGAGCAGTACTTC.

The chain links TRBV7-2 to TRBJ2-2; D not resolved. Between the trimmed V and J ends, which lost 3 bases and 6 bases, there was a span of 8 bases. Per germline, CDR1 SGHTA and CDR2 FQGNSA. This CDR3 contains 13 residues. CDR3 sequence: CASSFKFAGELFF. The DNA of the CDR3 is TGTGCCAGCAGCTTCAAGTTCGCCGGGGAGCTGTTTTTT.

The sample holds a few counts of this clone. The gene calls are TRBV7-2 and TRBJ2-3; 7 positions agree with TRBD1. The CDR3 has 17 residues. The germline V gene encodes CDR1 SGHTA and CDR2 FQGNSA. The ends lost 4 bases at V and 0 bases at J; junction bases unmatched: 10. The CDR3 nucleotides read TGTGCCAGCAGCTCGTTGACAGGGTTCTCTAGCACAGATACGCAGTATTTT. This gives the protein CASSSLTGFSSTDTQYF.

The CDR3 reads CASSLQGPAASTDTQYF. CDR3 DNA: TGTGCCAGCAGCTTACAGGGTCCCGCAGCTAGCACAGATACGCAGTATTTT. The rearrangement joins TRBV7-3 to TRBJ2-3; D is perhaps TRBD1 (5 bases). The ends were cut back, 2 bases at V and 0 bases at J, with 15 bases in the middle. Germline V CDR1 and CDR2: SGHTA, FQGTGA. The CDR3 covers 17 residues.

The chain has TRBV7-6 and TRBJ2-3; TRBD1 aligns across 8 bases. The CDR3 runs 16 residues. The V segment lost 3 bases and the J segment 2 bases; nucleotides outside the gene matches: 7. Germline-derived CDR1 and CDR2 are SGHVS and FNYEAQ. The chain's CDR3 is CASSFLGTGDTDTQYF. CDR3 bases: TGTGCCAGCAGCTTCCTGGGGACAGGAGACACAGATACGCAGTATTTT.

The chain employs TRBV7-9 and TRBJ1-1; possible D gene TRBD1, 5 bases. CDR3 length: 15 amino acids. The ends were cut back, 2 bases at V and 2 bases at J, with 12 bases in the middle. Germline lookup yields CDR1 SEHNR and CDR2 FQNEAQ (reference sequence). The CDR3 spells CASSLRQTPNTEAFF. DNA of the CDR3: TGTGCCAGCAGCTTAAGACAGACCCCAAACACTGAAGCTTTCTTT. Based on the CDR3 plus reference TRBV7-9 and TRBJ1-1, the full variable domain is DTGVSQNPRHKITKRGQNVTFRCDPISEHNRLYWYRQTLGQGPEFLTYFQNEAQLEKSRLLSDRFSAERPKGSFSTLEIQRTEQGDSAMYLCASSLRQTPNTEAFFGQGTRLTVV.

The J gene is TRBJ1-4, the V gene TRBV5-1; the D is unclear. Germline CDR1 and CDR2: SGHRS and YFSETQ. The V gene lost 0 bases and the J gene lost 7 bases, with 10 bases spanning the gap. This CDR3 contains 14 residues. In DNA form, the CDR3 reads TGCGCCAGCAGCTTGGGAGCAACGGGTGAAAAACTGTTTTTT. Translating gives CASSLGATGEKLFF.